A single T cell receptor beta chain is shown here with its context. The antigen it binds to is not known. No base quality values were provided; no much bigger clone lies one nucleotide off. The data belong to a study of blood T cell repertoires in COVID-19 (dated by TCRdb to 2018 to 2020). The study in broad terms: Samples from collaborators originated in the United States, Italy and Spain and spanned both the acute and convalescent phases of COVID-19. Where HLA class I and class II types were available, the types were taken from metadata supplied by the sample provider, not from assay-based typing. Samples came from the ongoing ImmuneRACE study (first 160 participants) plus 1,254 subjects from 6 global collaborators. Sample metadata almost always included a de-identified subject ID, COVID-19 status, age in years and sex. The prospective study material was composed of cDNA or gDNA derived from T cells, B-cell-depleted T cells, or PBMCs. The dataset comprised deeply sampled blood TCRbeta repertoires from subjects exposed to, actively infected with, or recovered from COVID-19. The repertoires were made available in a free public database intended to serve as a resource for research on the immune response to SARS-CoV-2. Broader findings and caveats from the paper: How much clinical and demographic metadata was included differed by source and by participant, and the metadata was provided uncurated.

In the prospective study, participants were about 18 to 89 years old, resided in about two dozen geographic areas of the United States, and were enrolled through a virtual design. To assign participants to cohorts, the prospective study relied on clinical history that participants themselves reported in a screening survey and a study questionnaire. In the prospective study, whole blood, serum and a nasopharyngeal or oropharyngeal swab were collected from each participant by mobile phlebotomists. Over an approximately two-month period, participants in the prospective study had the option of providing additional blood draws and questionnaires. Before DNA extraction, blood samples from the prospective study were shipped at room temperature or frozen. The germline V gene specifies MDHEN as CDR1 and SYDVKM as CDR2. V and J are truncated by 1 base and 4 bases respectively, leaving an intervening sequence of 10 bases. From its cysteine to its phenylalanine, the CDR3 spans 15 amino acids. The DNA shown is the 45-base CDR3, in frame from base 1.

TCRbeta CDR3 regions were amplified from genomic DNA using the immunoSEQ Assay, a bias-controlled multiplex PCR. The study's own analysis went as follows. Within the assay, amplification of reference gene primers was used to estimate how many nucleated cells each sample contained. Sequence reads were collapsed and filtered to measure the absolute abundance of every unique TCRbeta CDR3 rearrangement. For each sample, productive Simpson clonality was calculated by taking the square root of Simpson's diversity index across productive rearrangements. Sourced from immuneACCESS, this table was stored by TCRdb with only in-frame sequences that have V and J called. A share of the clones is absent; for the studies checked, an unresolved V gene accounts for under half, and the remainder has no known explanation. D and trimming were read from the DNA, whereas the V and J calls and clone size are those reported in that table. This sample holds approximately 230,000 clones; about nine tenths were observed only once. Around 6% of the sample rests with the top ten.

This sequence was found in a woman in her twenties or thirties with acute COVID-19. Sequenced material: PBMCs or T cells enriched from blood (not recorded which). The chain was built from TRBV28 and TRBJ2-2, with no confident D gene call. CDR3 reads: CASSLSPGTTGELFF. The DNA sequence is TGTGCCAGCAGTTTATCGCCAGGAACCACCGGGGAGCTGTTTTTT.